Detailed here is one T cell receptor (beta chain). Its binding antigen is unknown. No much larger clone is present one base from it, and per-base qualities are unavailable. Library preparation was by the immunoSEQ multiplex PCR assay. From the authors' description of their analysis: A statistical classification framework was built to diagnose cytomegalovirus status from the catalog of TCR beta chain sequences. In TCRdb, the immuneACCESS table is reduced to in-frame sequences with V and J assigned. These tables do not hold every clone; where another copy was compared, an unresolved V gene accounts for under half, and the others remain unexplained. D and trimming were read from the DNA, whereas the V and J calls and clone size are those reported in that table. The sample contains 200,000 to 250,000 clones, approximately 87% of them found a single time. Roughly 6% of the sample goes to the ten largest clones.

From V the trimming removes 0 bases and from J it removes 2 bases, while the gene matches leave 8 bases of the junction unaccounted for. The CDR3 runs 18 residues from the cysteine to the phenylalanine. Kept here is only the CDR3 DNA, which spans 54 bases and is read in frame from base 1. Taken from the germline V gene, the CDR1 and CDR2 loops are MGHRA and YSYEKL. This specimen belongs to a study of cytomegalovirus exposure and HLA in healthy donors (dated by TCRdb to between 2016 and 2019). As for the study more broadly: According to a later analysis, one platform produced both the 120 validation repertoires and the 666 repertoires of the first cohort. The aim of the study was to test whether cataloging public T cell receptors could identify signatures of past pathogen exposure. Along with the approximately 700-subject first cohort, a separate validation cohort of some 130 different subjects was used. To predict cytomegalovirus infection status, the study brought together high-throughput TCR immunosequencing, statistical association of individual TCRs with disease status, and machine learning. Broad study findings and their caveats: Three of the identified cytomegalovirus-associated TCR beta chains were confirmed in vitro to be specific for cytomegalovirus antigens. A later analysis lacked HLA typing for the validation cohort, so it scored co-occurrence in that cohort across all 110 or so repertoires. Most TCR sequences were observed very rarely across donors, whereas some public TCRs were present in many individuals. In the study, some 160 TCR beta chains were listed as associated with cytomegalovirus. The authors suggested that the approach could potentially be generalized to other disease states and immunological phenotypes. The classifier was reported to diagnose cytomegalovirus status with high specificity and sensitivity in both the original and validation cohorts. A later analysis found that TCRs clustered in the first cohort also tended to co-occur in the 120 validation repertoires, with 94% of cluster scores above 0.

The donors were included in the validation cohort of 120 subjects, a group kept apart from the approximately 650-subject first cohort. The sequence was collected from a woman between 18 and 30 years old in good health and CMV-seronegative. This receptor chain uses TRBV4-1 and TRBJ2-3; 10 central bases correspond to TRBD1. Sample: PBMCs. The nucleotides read TGCGCCAGCAGCCAAGATCCAGGGACAGGGGCCTCCACAGATACGCAGTATTTT. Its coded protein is CASSQDPGTGASTDTQYF.